This TCR beta chain originates from a study of blood T cell repertoires in COVID-19. TCRdb keeps only in-frame clones here, not all; method: immunoSEQ multiplex PCR. The data contain about 140,000 clones, approximately 82% of them seen just once; the ten biggest clones take up roughly 1.5%. This clone turned up a few times. The sequenced sample consisted of peripheral blood. The receptor's source is a human donor in a cohort sampled during active COVID-19.

CDR3 loop: CSASPTAGEKTQYF. Here the CDR3 DNA reads TGCAGTGCTAGTCCTACAGCGGGAGAAAAGACCCAGTACTTC. The V and J genes are TRBV20-1 and TRBJ2-5, with 8 bases aligning to TRBD2. Trimming took 3 bases from V and 6 from J; bases not matched to a gene: 9. Germline V gene data show CDR1 as DFQATT and CDR2 as SNEGSKA (reference sequence). The CDR3 sequence is 14 residues long.